Below are 11 T cell receptor beta chains sequenced from a single sample in a study of blood T cell repertoires in COVID-19. Using immunoSEQ multiplex PCR, the repertoire was profiled, and TCRdb retains in-frame clones only, with some absent. In the table there are some 200,000 clones, approximately 90% of which are singletons. The sequenced material came from peripheral blood. Receptors were obtained from a woman under 30 who had recovered from COVID-19.

For the CDR3, the DNA is TGTGCCAGCAGCAGCACAGGGTCATCTGGAAACACCATATATTTT. As protein: CASSSTGSSGNTIYF. This chain joins TRBV9 and TRBJ1-3, with D perhaps TRBD1 (6 bases). The CDR3 extends over 15 amino acids. Trimming pared 4 bases from V and 1 base from J, leaving 12 bases between. CDR1 SGDLS and CDR2 YYNGEE come from the germline V gene.

This clone was counted a single time. The chain carries TRBV27 and TRBJ1-2, with a possible D match to TRBD1 (5 bases). V lost 4 bases and J 1 base, leaving 13 bases between the germline ends. The CDR3 sequence is 15 residues long. Germline V gene sequence: CDR1 MNHEY, CDR2 SMNVEV (reference sequence). CDR3 DNA: TGTGCCAGCAGTTCCCGACAGTTGTTTAACTATGGCTACACCTTC. It is translated as CASSSRQLFNYGYTF.

This clone has just a few counts. The J gene is TRBJ2-7, the V gene TRBV9, with D perhaps matching TRBD1 (5 bases). The CDR3 has 16 amino acids. V was shortened by 1 base and J by 0 bases, with 14 bases between the two germline ends. From germline, CDR1 is SGDLS and CDR2 YYNGEE. CDR3 region: CASSVTPDSYSYEQYF. In nucleotides, the CDR3 is TGTGCCAGCAGCGTAACCCCTGACAGCTACTCCTACGAGCAGTACTTC.

Concerning this clone: The sample contains more than one DNA sequence encoding this CDR3. V is TRBV18 and J is TRBJ1-1; no reliable D call. Between the trimmed V and J ends, which lost 2 bases and 1 base, there was a span of 5 bases. The CDR3 is made up of 13 amino acids. Germline CDR1 reads KGHSH; CDR2 reads LQKENI. The CDR3 here is CASSPTGNTEAFF. The CDR3 coding sequence is TGTGCCAGCTCACCAACGGGGAACACTGAAGCTTTCTTT.

V gene TRBV6-5 combines with J gene TRBJ2-1; D may be TRBD1 (5 bases). V lost 2 bases, J lost 10 bases, and 9 bases lay in between. The CDR3 extends over 12 amino acids. Germline V lookup: CDR1 MNHEY, CDR2 SVGAGI. The CDR3 DNA reads as TGTGCCAGCAGTTACGGGGCTAGGGAGCAGTTCTTC. Translating it yields CASSYGAREQFF.

This chain joins TRBV27 and TRBJ1-6; the match to TRBD1 covers 9 bases. The CDR3 covers 17 residues. Germline lookup yields CDR1 MNHEY and CDR2 SMNVEV (reference sequence). The J segment lost 7 bases and the V segment lost 2 bases, leaving 9 bases of the junction unmatched. DNA of the CDR3: TGTGCCAGCAGTTTAGGGGGGACAGGGATTCGGAATTCACCCCTCCACTTT. It encodes CASSLGGTGIRNSPLHF.

The chain joins TRBV7-9 to TRBJ2-3; 15 nucleotides match TRBD2. CDR1 and CDR2 from the germline V gene are SEHNR and FQNEAQ (reference sequence). This CDR3 has 18 residues. J lost 3 bases, V lost 5 bases, and 9 bases had no gene match. CDR3 region: CASSPRTSGRARTDTQYF. CDR3 nucleotides: TGTGCCAGCAGCCCCAGGACTAGCGGGAGGGCGAGGACAGATACGCAGTATTTT.

V is TRBV4-3 and J is TRBJ1-2; D is possibly TRBD1 (6 bases). The germline gives CDR1 LGHNA, CDR2 YSLEER. This CDR3 has 17 residues. Trimming shortened V by 0 bases and J by 0 bases, and 14 bases separated the two germline ends. The CDR3 loop reads CASSQDRGRGANYGYTF. As DNA, the CDR3 is TGCGCCAGCAGCCAAGATAGGGGGAGAGGAGCTAACTATGGCTACACCTTC.

The chain employs TRBV7-3 and TRBJ2-1, with D possibly being TRBD1 (6 bases). The CDR3 has 13 residues. Germline V CDR1 and CDR2: SGHTA, FQGTGA. V shed 10 bases and J shed 5 bases, with 15 bases lying between them. The CDR3 nucleotides read TGTGCCACCGCGACAGGAAGGAACAATGAGCAGTTCTTC. As protein: CATATGRNNEQFF.

The chain couples TRBV7-2 to TRBJ2-1, with TRBD1 matching over 7 bases. The CDR3 totals 16 residues. After removal of 5 bases from V and 3 bases from J, the junction contained 10 bases not matched to a gene. Germline V gives CDR1 SGHTA, CDR2 FQGNSA. Here the CDR3 reads CASSHGSQGNYNEQFF. The CDR3, as DNA: TGTGCCAGCAGCCACGGATCACAGGGGAACTACAATGAGCAGTTCTTC.

The chain has TRBV4-1 and TRBJ2-1; a possible D gene is TRBD2 (5 bases). Germline loops: CDR1 MGHRA, CDR2 YSYEKL. The V gene lost 1 base and the J gene lost 3 bases, with 10 bases spanning the gap. CDR3 size: 15 residues. The CDR3 here is CASSQASRRYNEQFF. The CDR3 nucleotides are TGCGCCAGCAGCCAAGCTAGCAGACGCTACAATGAGCAGTTCTTC.